This T cell receptor beta chain comes out of a study of cytomegalovirus exposure and HLA in healthy donors. Germline CDR1 is SGHRS and CDR2 is YFSETQ. The J segment lost 9 bases and the V segment lost 3 bases, leaving 10 bases of the junction unmatched. The CDR3 sequence is 16 residues long. The PCR had 60 Vbeta and 13 Jbeta primers. The assay was immunoSEQ multiplex PCR, and TCRdb's table has in-frame clones only and misses some. Of about 140,000 clones listed, under 90% are singletons. Sequencing input: PBMCs. The chain uses TRBV5-1 and TRBJ1-6; TRBD1 matches at 9 bases. This TCR came from a man aged 35-49 years in good health and CMV-seronegative. The CDR3 sequence: CASSSNAGTGISPLHF. CDR3 DNA sequence: TGCGCCAGCAGCTCAAATGCCGGGACAGGGATTTCACCCCTCCACTTT.